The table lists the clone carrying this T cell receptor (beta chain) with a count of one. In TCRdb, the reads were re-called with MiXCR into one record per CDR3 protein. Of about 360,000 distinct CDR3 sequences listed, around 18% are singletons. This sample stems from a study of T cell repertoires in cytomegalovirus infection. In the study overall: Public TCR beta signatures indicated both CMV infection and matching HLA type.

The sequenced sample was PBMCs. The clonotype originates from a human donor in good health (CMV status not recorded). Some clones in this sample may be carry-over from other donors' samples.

The CDR3 bases are TGTGCCAGCACCCCGAAGGCGATCCAAGAGACCCAGTACTTC. This sequence encodes CASTPKAIQETQYF. The chain joins TRBV7-4 to TRBJ2-5; D is unresolved. V lost 7 bases and J lost 1, with 13 bases in between. CDR3 length: 14 amino acids. Per the germline V gene, CDR1 is SGHVT and CDR2 is SQSDAQ.